These 21 T cell receptor beta chains were sequenced from one sample in a study of T cell changes during pregnancy in multiple sclerosis. Sequencing used immunoSEQ multiplex PCR; TCRdb keeps in-frame clones, though not all of them. The data hold about 33,000 clones, with over 80% observed a single time. The sequencing here drew on CD4+ T cells from peripheral blood mononuclear cells, taken in the third trimester of pregnancy. These TCRs come from a female donor in good health, enrolled as a control in a pregnancy study.

This sequence joins TRBV28 and TRBJ1-1; 8 positions agree with TRBD1. The CDR3 covers 14 residues. V trimming: 2 bases; J trimming: 6 bases; junction bases outside the gene matches: 5. The germline gives CDR1 MDHEN, CDR2 SYDVKM. CDR3 amino acids: CASSLGDRLPEAFF. In DNA form, the CDR3 reads TGTGCCAGCAGTTTAGGGGACAGGCTACCTGAAGCTTTCTTT.

The chain combines TRBV30 with TRBJ2-5; the match to TRBD2 covers 12 bases. Trimming removed 0 bases from V and 7 bases from J; junction bases left unmatched: 6. Germline CDR1 reads GTSNPN; CDR2 reads SVGIG (reference sequence). The CDR3 is made up of 15 amino acids. The CDR3 here is CAWSVMLAGGGTQYF. Here the CDR3 DNA reads TGTGCCTGGAGTGTAATGCTAGCGGGAGGGGGGACCCAGTACTTC.

This clone has just one count. This sequence joins TRBV2 and TRBJ2-3, with TRBD2 matching 8 bases. The V segment lost 8 bases and the J segment 3 bases; nucleotides outside the gene matches: 7. The CDR3 is 14 amino acids. CDR1 is SNHLY and CDR2 is FYNNEI in the germline V gene. The CDR3 here is CASRAGEGTDTQYF. The CDR3 coding sequence is TGTGCCAGCCGAGCGGGAGAAGGGACAGATACGCAGTATTTT.

This clone occurred once. V usage is TRBV19 and J usage is TRBJ2-2; 15 bases are shared with TRBD2. The CDR3 contains 16 residues. The germline gives CDR1 LNHDA, CDR2 SQIVND (reference sequence). Trimming removed 4 bases from V and 8 bases from J; junction bases left unmatched: 5. The DNA of the CDR3 is TGTGCCAGTAGTAGGGGACTAGCGGGAGGTTTTGGGGAGCTGTTTTTT. Its translation: CASSRGLAGGFGELFF.

The rearrangement links TRBV5-4 to TRBJ2-7; possibly TRBD2 for D (5 bases). The CDR3 runs to 14 residues. V was clipped by 0 bases and J by 2 bases, with 9 bases between them. In germline, CDR1 is SGHNT, CDR2 YYREEE (reference sequence). This chain's CDR3 is CASSLELGTYEQYF. CDR3 in DNA: TGTGCCAGCAGCTTGGAACTAGGCACCTACGAGCAGTACTTC.

J is TRBJ1-2 and V is TRBV30; D not resolved. V was shortened by 3 bases and J by 5 bases, with 16 bases between the two germline ends. From germline, CDR1 is GTSNPN and CDR2 SVGIG (reference sequence). This CDR3 region has 14 residues. In DNA form, the CDR3 reads TGTGCCTGGAGCACCTTGAGGAAGCCTTATGGCTACACCTTC. It is translated as CAWSTLRKPYGYTF.

This clone is a singleton in its sample. The chain recombines TRBV7-3 with TRBJ1-2, with 8 bases lining up with TRBD1. CDR3 length: 14 amino acids. Germline V CDR1 and CDR2: SGHTA, FQGTGA. Unmatched junction bases numbered 4, after V lost 3 bases and J lost 4 bases. DNA of the CDR3: TGTGCCAGCAGCTTTCAGGGGGCCGGCTATGGCTACACCTTC. Amino acid sequence: CASSFQGAGYGYTF.

The chain joins TRBV4-1 to TRBJ1-2; D perhaps matches TRBD1 (5 bases). This CDR3 is 17 amino acids long. In germline, CDR1 is MGHRA, CDR2 YSYEKL. The V end was cut by 1 base, the J end by 3 bases, with 18 bases between. The CDR3 loop reads CASSQVTNRFEDYGYTF. CDR3 bases: TGCGCCAGCAGCCAAGTGACAAACAGGTTTGAGGACTATGGCTACACCTTC.

The chain recombines TRBV19 with TRBJ2-3, with D perhaps TRBD2 (7 bases). The germline gives CDR1 LNHDA, CDR2 SQIVND (reference sequence). CDR3 length: 15 residues. The germline V and J ends were trimmed by 1 base and 4 bases, with 12 bases remaining between them. CDR3 nucleotide sequence: TGTGCCAGTAGTATAGTAGGGGGGGCGGCAGATACGCAGTATTTT. It yields the protein CASSIVGGAADTQYF.

This sequence joins TRBV28 and TRBJ2-7, with 13 bases matching TRBD2. The CDR3 has 14 residues. Germline lookup yields CDR1 MDHEN and CDR2 SYDVKM. The V gene end was trimmed by 5 bases and the J gene end by 6 bases; junction bases not matched to a gene: 4. This CDR3 is CASSLGTSGTEQYF. In DNA form, the CDR3 reads TGTGCCAGCAGTCTCGGGACTAGCGGGACCGAGCAGTACTTC. Complete variable domain (other parts from reference TRBV28 and TRBJ2-7): DVKVTQSSRYLVKRTGEKVFLECVQDMDHENMFWYRQDPGLGLRLIYFSYDVKMKEKGDIPEGYSVSREKKERFSLILESASTNQTSMYLCASSLGTSGTEQYFGPGTRLTVT.

The CDR3 reads CASSLTGNQPQHF. CDR3 in DNA: TGTGCCAGCAGCCTGACAGGGAATCAGCCCCAGCATTTT. The gene calls are TRBV6-1 and TRBJ1-5, with 7 positions matching TRBD1. The CDR3 sequence is 13 residues long. From germline, CDR1 is MNHNS and CDR2 SASEGT. J gave up 4 bases and V 6 bases, and 3 bases lay outside the gene matches.

This chain connects TRBV9 to TRBJ2-3, with 8 positions matching TRBD1. The CDR3 is 14 amino acids. The V segment lost 3 bases and the J segment 8 bases; nucleotides outside the gene matches: 8. The germline V gene has CDR1 SGDLS and CDR2 YYNGEE. CDR3 protein: CASSEGQGRGTQYF. For the CDR3, the DNA is TGTGCCAGCAGCGAAGGACAGGGTCGGGGTACGCAGTATTTT.

This chain uses TRBV5-5 with TRBJ2-1; TRBD2 matches 13 bases. V lost 3 bases, J lost 7 bases, and 4 bases stayed unmatched. Germline values: CDR1 SGHKS, CDR2 YYEKEE (reference sequence). The CDR3 extends over 15 amino acids. The CDR3 reads CASSSGLAGVNEQFF. CDR3 in DNA: TGTGCCAGCAGCTCCGGACTAGCGGGGGTGAATGAGCAGTTCTTC. Combining the CDR3 with reference TRBV5-5 and TRBJ2-1 gives the whole variable domain DAGVTQSPTHLIKTRGQQVTLRCSPISGHKSVSWYQQVLGQGPQFIFQYYEKEERGRGNFPDRFSARQFPNYSSELNVNALLLGDSALYLCASSSGLAGVNEQFFGPGTRLTVL.

The V gene is TRBV12-5, the J gene TRBJ2-1; 11 bases are a match to TRBD2. This CDR3 contains 14 residues. Germline V gives CDR1 LGHNT, CDR2 FRNRAP. After removal of 6 bases from V and 9 bases from J, the junction contained 7 bases not matched to a gene. As DNA, the CDR3 is TGTGCTAGTGGCCTAGCGGGGGGCCGGGGTGAGCAGTTCTTC. This sequence encodes CASGLAGGRGEQFF.

The chain uses TRBV30 and TRBJ1-2, with D perhaps TRBD1 (5 bases). The CDR3 has 12 amino acids. Trimming pared 6 bases from V and 4 bases from J, leaving 12 bases between. Germline assignment: CDR1 GTSNPN and CDR2 SVGIG (reference sequence). As DNA, the CDR3 is TGTGCCTGTGTAAGGGGTGGCTATGGCTACACCTTC. It yields the protein CACVRGGYGYTF.

The rearrangement joins TRBV18 to TRBJ1-1; TRBD1 agrees at 7 bases. The CDR3 is made up of 14 amino acids. Germline lookup yields CDR1 KGHSH and CDR2 LQKENI. V lost 3 bases to trimming and J lost 3 bases; unmatched junction nucleotides: 4. CDR3 nucleotide sequence: TGTGCCAGCTCACCGGTCCAGGGGGACACTGAAGCTTTCTTT. Residues: CASSPVQGDTEAFF.

The count of this clone is one. The V call is TRBV6-5, the J call TRBJ1-2; 7 bases are shared with TRBD1. Germline CDR1 is MNHEY and CDR2 is SVGAGI. The ends lost 8 bases at V and 8 bases at J; junction bases unmatched: 8. The CDR3 consists of 12 residues. CDR3 in DNA: TGTGCCAGCCAGGCCCAGGGGGGAGGCTACACCTTC. It translates to CASQAQGGGYTF.

The gene calls are TRBV7-2 and TRBJ2-5; maybe TRBD2 (5 bases). Trimming removed 1 base from V and 1 base from J, with 7 bases in between. The germline gives CDR1 SGHTA, CDR2 FQGNSA. This CDR3 region has 14 residues. The CDR3 is CASSLGGSQETQYF. The DNA of the CDR3 is TGTGCCAGCAGCTTAGGAGGGTCCCAAGAGACCCAGTACTTC.

J is TRBJ1-3 and V is TRBV6-1; TRBD1 matches 7 bases. V shed 5 bases and J 0 bases; nucleotides not matched to a gene: 4. CDR3 length equals 15 residues. The V gene's germline CDR1 is MNHNS and CDR2 SASEGT. The CDR3 reads CASSIDRASGNTIYF. In nucleotides, the CDR3 is TGTGCCAGCAGTATAGACAGGGCCTCTGGAAACACCATATATTTT.

V usage is TRBV11-2 and J usage is TRBJ2-7; 8 bases fit TRBD1. Germline CDR1 SGHAT, CDR2 FQNNGV. Trimming at V came to 5 bases and at J to 3 bases, leaving 3 bases not matched to a gene. The CDR3 extends over 13 amino acids. The CDR3 bases are TGTGCCAGCAGCCGGACAGGGAACTACGAGCAGTACTTC. This translates into CASSRTGNYEQYF.

The chain couples TRBV4-3 to TRBJ1-4; 10 bases line up with TRBD1. The V gene's germline CDR1 is LGHNA and CDR2 YSLEER. This CDR3 comprises 18 residues. J gave up 5 bases and V 1 base, and 10 bases lay outside the gene matches. CDR3 bases: TGCGCCAGCAGCCAAGGTGTGGGGACAGGGGCTTCCAATGAAAAACTGTTTTTT. This translates into CASSQGVGTGASNEKLFF.